This T cell receptor beta chain was found in a study of T-cell memory formation after mild COVID-19. Looking at the study overall: In these data, TCR clusters were largely donor specific. Whole-study results and caveats: A balance of CD4 and CD8 characterized clones contracting day 15 to 85, whereas later expanders leaned CD4+. Contracting CD4+ clones sat mainly in CM and EM; CD8+ in EMRA.

TCR alpha and TCR beta cDNA libraries with sample barcodes and UMIs came from 5'RACE using constant-segment primers. TCRdb called the 5' RACE reads again in MiXCR, with one record for every CDR3 protein. Of hundreds of thousands of distinct CDR3 sequences in the sample, roughly 19% were seen once. This clonotype has ten or more counts. Its antigen is not identified. Sequencing was carried out using PBMCs or a T cell subset sorted from them (not recorded which). The receptor's source is a young man who had mild COVID-19 (a few samples of this study predate the infection). Cell type and time point are not known.

In DNA, the CDR3 is TGTGCCAGCAGCTTGGCCTTGGGTGAGTCATATGGGGCCAACGTCCTGACTTTC. Amino acids: CASSLALGESYGANVLTF. J is TRBJ2-6 and V is TRBV5-6; D is unclear. The germline V gene encodes CDR1 SGHDT and CDR2 YYEEEE. This CDR3 region has 18 residues. V was trimmed by 0 bases and J by 3 bases, leaving 16 bases between them.